A selection of T cell receptor beta chains follows, all from one sample in a study of blood T cell repertoires in COVID-19. Libraries were prepared by immunoSEQ multiplex PCR; TCRdb keeps only in-frame clonotypes and omits some of them. The table includes around 190,000 clones, about 88% detected once. The specimen sequenced was peripheral blood. These receptors were obtained from a man in his thirties or forties with acute or convalescent COVID-19. The CDR3 runs from the conserved cysteine through the conserved F or W. D genes are given only for firm matches. Clone size is stated in some rows and not others, as once, few, many or a class when expanded.

cdr3_aa cdr3_nt v_call clone_size d_call j_call
CASSWVGTSGGADTQYF TGTGCCAGCAGCTGGGTTGGGACTAGCGGGGGGGCAGATACGCAGTATTTT TRBV7-9 . TRBD2 TRBJ2-3
CASSGAVSNQPQHF TGTGCCAGCTCGGGGGCAGTGAGCAATCAGCCCCAGCATTTT TRBV18 . . TRBJ1-5
CASRRALADQPQHF TGCGCCAGCAGACGGGCCCTAGCCGATCAGCCCCAGCATTTT TRBV5-1 . . TRBJ1-5
CASSLGQSPGNTIYF TGTGCCAGCAGCTTGGGACAAAGCCCTGGAAACACCATATATTTT TRBV5-4 few . TRBJ1-3
CASSQNQLTGTGTYEQYF TGCGCCAGCAGCCAAAATCAACTTACGGGTACAGGGACCTACGAGCAGTACTTC TRBV4-1 few . TRBJ2-7
CASSLGQHDQPQHF TGTGCCAGCAGTTTAGGGCAGCATGATCAGCCCCAGCATTTT TRBV28 . . TRBJ1-5
CASSLDGLYGYTF TGTGCCAGCAGCTTGGACGGACTTTATGGCTACACCTTC TRBV5-4 . . TRBJ1-2
CASSLAGNYGYTF TGTGCCAGCAGCTTAGCTGGCAACTATGGCTACACCTTC TRBV7-8 . . TRBJ1-2
CASTYRTGSHEQYF TGTGCCAGCACTTACAGGACAGGGTCCCACGAGCAGTACTTC TRBV27 . TRBD1 TRBJ2-7
CASSSSPASAEAFF TGTGCCAGCTCATCGAGTCCGGCCAGCGCTGAAGCTTTCTTT TRBV18 few . TRBJ1-1
CASSFQGGPNYGYTF TGCGCCAGCAGCTTTCAGGGGGGTCCTAACTATGGCTACACCTTC TRBV5-1 once TRBD1 TRBJ1-2
CASSAKMGQGYSGNTIYF TGTGCCAGCAGCGCCAAAATGGGACAGGGTTACTCTGGAAACACCATATATTTT TRBV21-1 . . TRBJ1-3
CASSLFSSSGANVLTF TGTGCCAGCAGCTTGTTTTCCTCCTCTGGGGCCAACGTCCTGACTTTC TRBV5-4 . . TRBJ2-6
CSVEVQGGTEAFF TGCAGCGTTGAAGTTCAGGGAGGCACTGAAGCTTTCTTT TRBV29-1 . . TRBJ1-1
CASSYNPGDEKLFF TGCGCCAGCAGCTACAACCCAGGGGACGAAAAACTGTTTTTT TRBV5-1 . . TRBJ1-4
CASSELPRRVQFF TGTGCCAGCAGTGAGCTCCCGCGGCGGGTCCAGTTCTTC TRBV2 . . TRBJ2-1
CASRKTGGRNGYTF TGTGCCAGCAGGAAGACAGGGGGCAGAAATGGCTACACCTTC TRBV5-5 . TRBD1 TRBJ1-2
CASSSTGTPTQETQYF TGTGCCAGCAGTTCAACCGGGACACCAACCCAAGAGACCCAGTACTTC TRBV27 . . TRBJ2-5
CASGLGGRVGQETQYF TGTGCTAGTGGTTTGGGAGGCAGGGTTGGGCAAGAGACCCAGTACTTC TRBV12-5 . . TRBJ2-5
CASSPGGEQFF TGCGCCAGCAGCCCAGGGGGGGAGCAGTTCTTC TRBV4-1 . . TRBJ2-1
CASMGRQGSTDTQYF TGTGCCAGCATGGGAAGACAGGGGAGCACAGATACGCAGTATTTT TRBV6-5 . TRBD1 TRBJ2-3
CASSFSGTSGGRETQYF TGTGCCAGCAGCTTTTCCGGGACTAGCGGGGGGAGAGAGACCCAGTACTTC TRBV7-2 . TRBD2 TRBJ2-5
CASRTEAGEGGYTF TGTGCCAGCAGGACGGAGGCCGGGGAGGGTGGCTACACCTTC TRBV2 few . TRBJ1-2
CASSSGTGGDYGYTF TGTGCCAGCAGCTCCGGGACAGGAGGGGACTATGGCTACACCTTC TRBV7-9 . TRBD1 TRBJ1-2
CSVEDLGQTSSGNTIYF TGCAGCGTTGAAGATCTTGGGCAGACAAGCTCTGGAAACACCATATATTTT TRBV29-1 . . TRBJ1-3
CASSQTQADYNVLTF TGTGCCAGCAGCCAAACCCAGGCAGACTACAACGTCCTGACTTTC TRBV16 once . TRBJ2-6
CASSRQGQLGYTF TGTGCCAGCAGTCGGCAGGGACAGCTCGGCTACACCTTC TRBV6-2/TRBV6-3 . TRBD1 TRBJ1-2
CASSLPYRGRVPYEQYF TGTGCCAGCAGCTTGCCCTATAGGGGGCGCGTCCCCTACGAGCAGTACTTC TRBV5-5 . TRBD1 TRBJ2-7
CASRLSTGAEAFF TGTGCCAGCAGACTTTCAACAGGGGCTGAAGCTTTCTTT TRBV28 . TRBD1 TRBJ1-1
CASSDPYLDRASNQPQHF TGTGCCAGCAGTGACCCGTACCTGGACAGGGCCAGCAATCAGCCCCAGCATTTT TRBV6-1 . TRBD1 TRBJ1-5
CASSLVQGDNEQFF TGTGCCAGCAGTTTGGTCCAGGGCGACAATGAGCAGTTCTTC TRBV6-6 . . TRBJ2-1
CASSDRGTEKLFF TGTGCCAGCAGCGACAGGGGTACTGAAAAACTGTTTTTT TRBV25-1 . TRBD1 TRBJ1-4
CASSSGTGAFQETQYF TGTGCCAGCAGCTCCGGGACAGGGGCGTTCCAAGAGACCCAGTACTTC TRBV2 . TRBD1 TRBJ2-5
CASSRDSTNEKLFF TGCGCCAGCAGCAGAGACTCAACTAATGAAAAACTGTTTTTT TRBV5-1 . . TRBJ1-4
CASSQRLAGLSGANVLTF TGTGCCAGCAGCCAACGACTAGCCGGCCTCTCTGGGGCCAACGTCCTGACTTTC TRBV3-1/TRBV3-2 . TRBD2 TRBJ2-6
CASSPRLPGQATDTQYF TGTGCCAGCAGCCCCCGACTCCCGGGACAGGCAACAGATACGCAGTATTTT TRBV11-2 . TRBD1 TRBJ2-3
CASSLDRGSRGYTF TGTGCCAGCAGCCTCGACAGGGGTTCGCGGGGCTACACCTTC TRBV28 . TRBD1 TRBJ1-2